This T cell receptor beta chain was captured in a study of blood T cell repertoires in COVID-19. Germline lookup yields CDR1 SEHNR and CDR2 FQNEAQ (reference sequence). V shed 5 bases and J shed 2 bases, with 16 bases lying between them. The length of the CDR3 is 16 residues. TCRdb's copy holds only in-frame clones and misses some; the assay was immunoSEQ multiplex PCR. Seen here are some 120,000 clones, 80% to 90% observed once, and the top ten hold about 6.3%. The sample comprised peripheral blood. The chain recombines TRBV7-9 with TRBJ1-5, with D unclear. The clonotype was recovered from a man older than 75 with active or convalescent COVID-19. This CDR3 reads CASSRKRDICNQPQHF. The CDR3 bases are TGTGCCAGCAGCCGAAAGAGGGATATCTGCAATCAGCCCCAGCATTTT.